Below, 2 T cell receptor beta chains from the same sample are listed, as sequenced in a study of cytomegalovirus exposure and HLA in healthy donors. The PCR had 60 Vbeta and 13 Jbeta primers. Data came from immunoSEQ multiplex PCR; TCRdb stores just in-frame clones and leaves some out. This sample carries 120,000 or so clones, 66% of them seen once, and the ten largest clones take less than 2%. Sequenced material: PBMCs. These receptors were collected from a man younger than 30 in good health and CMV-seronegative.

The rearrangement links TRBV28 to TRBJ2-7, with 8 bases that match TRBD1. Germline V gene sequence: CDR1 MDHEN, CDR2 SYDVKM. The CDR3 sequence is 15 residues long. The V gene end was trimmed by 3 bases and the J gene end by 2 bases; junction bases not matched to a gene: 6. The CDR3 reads CASSFRDRGAYEQYF. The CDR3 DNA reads TGTGCCAGCAGTTTTCGAGACAGGGGAGCCTACGAGCAGTACTTC. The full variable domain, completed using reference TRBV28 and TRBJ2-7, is DVKVTQSSRYLVKRTGEKVFLECVQDMDHENMFWYRQDPGLGLRLIYFSYDVKMKEKGDIPEGYSVSREKKERFSLILESASTNQTSMYLCASSFRDRGAYEQYFGPGTRLTVT.

The DNA of the CDR3 is TGTGCCAGCAGCGACCGTTTGGGCGCTAGCACAGATACGCAGTATTTT. Protein sequence: CASSDRLGASTDTQYF. The chain links TRBV5-4 to TRBJ2-3; D not resolved. The CDR3 length is 16 residues. Germline V CDR1 and CDR2: SGHNT, YYREEE (reference sequence). Trimming shortened V by 4 bases and J by 0 bases, and 15 bases separated the two germline ends.